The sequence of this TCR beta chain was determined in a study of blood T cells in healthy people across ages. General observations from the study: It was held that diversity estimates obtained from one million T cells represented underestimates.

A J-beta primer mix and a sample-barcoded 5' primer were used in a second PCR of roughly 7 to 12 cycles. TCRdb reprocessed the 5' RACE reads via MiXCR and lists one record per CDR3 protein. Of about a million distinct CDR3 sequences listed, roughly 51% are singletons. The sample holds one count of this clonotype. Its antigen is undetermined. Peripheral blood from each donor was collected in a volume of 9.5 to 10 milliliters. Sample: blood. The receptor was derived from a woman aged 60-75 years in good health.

CDR3 region: CASSLAGRNEKLFF. The CDR3 DNA reads TGTGCCAGCAGCTTAGCTGGCAGAAATGAAAAACTGTTTTTT. The chain joins TRBV7-9 to TRBJ1-4; no clear D gene. The CDR3 runs 14 residues. Trimming stripped 0 bases from V and 5 bases from J, with 7 bases between. Looked up from germline, CDR1 is SEHNR and CDR2 is FQNEAQ (reference sequence). The whole variable domain, filled in from reference TRBV7-9 and TRBJ1-4, reads DTGVSQNPRHKITKRGQNVTFRCDPISEHNRLYWYRQTLGQGPEFLTYFQNEAQLEKSRLLSDRFSAERPKGSFSTLEIQRTEQGDSAMYLCASSLAGRNEKLFFGSGTQLSVL.